This TCR beta chain emerged from a study of identical twins. TCRdb re-derived calls from the 5' RACE reads in MiXCR, one entry per CDR3 protein. The sample includes 700,000 or so distinct CDR3 sequences, 20% to 25% seen only once; the top ten take about 4.3%. This clonotype has at least ten counts. This CDR3 is built from 16 residues. Germline V gene data show CDR1 as SGHTA and CDR2 as FQGNSA. Trimming removed 1 base from V and 0 bases from J, with 13 bases in between. The data were also submitted as part of a second study, on T cells expressing NK-cell markers. That work adds: One of eight sequenced donors was HCMV-seronegative; the other seven were seropositive. The study found these clonotypes also leading the CD3+CD56-NKG2C+ fraction in several donors. Whether expanded NKG2C+ T cell clones were HCMV-specific remained unclear.

The chain is built from TRBV7-2 and TRBJ2-7, with D possibly being TRBD2 (5 bases). Sample: PBMCs. This receptor was obtained from a woman aged 18-29 years in good health. The chain's CDR3 is CASSLGRLSDSYEQYF. Here the CDR3 DNA reads TGTGCCAGCAGCTTAGGGAGGTTGAGCGACTCCTACGAGCAGTACTTC.